Listed here are 30 T cell receptor beta chains from one sample, sequenced in a study of beta chain features in type 1 diabetes. Overall study results and limits: Across all four CD4+ subsets, people with type 1 diabetes showed modestly shorter TCRB CDR3s.

Sequencing targeted expressed TCRB transcripts, as all isolated RNA had been reverse transcribed. The protocol was immunoSEQ multiplex PCR, while the TCRdb copy is restricted to in-frame clones and leaves out a portion. The table has about 250,000 clones, under 13% seen once. These receptors are not linked to any known antigen. Sequences were obtained from naive CD4+ T cells from blood. The receptors were sampled from a man in his thirties or forties with type 1 diabetes.

The chain combines TRBV7-2 with TRBJ2-3, with TRBD1 matching 7 bases. Germline CDR1 and CDR2: SGHTA and FQGNSA. The CDR3 length is 13 residues. V lost 4 bases to trimming and J lost 4 bases; unmatched junction nucleotides: 2. CDR3 in amino acids: CASSSTGADTQYF. In DNA form, the CDR3 reads TGTGCCAGCAGCTCTACAGGGGCAGATACGCAGTATTTT.

This clone was observed a few times. V and J are TRBV6-5 and TRBJ1-1; D is possibly TRBD1 (5 bases). The CDR3 is 14 amino acids. From germline, CDR1 is MNHEY and CDR2 SVGAGI. The V end lost 7 bases, the J end lost 4 bases, and 16 bases lay between the germline ends. CDR3 bases: TGTGCCAGCATGGCAGGGCGGATGGGCACTGAAGCTTTCTTT. Translated, it gives CASMAGRMGTEAFF.

J is TRBJ1-2 and V is TRBV7-8, with D possibly matching TRBD1 (5 bases). The CDR3 totals 13 residues. Germline V gives CDR1 SGHVS, CDR2 FQNEAQ. V dropped 5 bases and J dropped 8 bases, with 15 bases sitting between them. The CDR3 is CASSTRDYQGYTF. Written as DNA, the CDR3 is TGTGCCAGCAGCACCCGGGACTACCAGGGCTACACCTTC.

The chain joins TRBV29-1 to TRBJ2-5, with TRBD2 as a possible D gene (5 bases). Trimming pared 6 bases from V and 4 bases from J, leaving 15 bases between. This CDR3 region has 13 residues. CDR1 is SQVTM, CDR2 ANQGSEA, per germline. The CDR3 DNA follows: TGCAGCGTCCTTTCAGAGGGCGTAGAGACCCAGTACTTC. It specifies CSVLSEGVETQYF.

The DNA for the CDR3 is TGTGCCAGCAGCCAGGGCCTTAGCACAGATACGCAGTATTTT. Its translation is CASSQGLSTDTQYF. The J gene is TRBJ2-3, the V gene TRBV4-2; D uncertain. Germline V lookup: CDR1 LGHNA, CDR2 YNFKEQ. The CDR3 loop spans 14 amino acids. Trimming removed 3 bases at V and 0 bases at J, with 7 bases between.

The chain is built from TRBV7-9 and TRBJ2-5, with D perhaps matching TRBD1 (5 bases). CDR3 length: 15 residues. Germline values: CDR1 SEHNR, CDR2 FQNEAQ (reference sequence). V was shortened by 10 bases and J by 4 bases, with 22 bases between the two germline ends. The CDR3 bases are TGTGCCACCCGACAGCTTGGTAGTTCACGAGAGACCCAGTACTTC. Translating it yields CATRQLGSSRETQYF. Full variable domain (rest looked up from reference TRBV7-9 and TRBJ2-5): DTGVSQNPRHKITKRGQNVTFRCDPISEHNRLYWYRQTLGQGPEFLTYFQNEAQLEKSRLLSDRFSAERPKGSFSTLEIQRTEQGDSAMYLCATRQLGSSRETQYFGPGTRLLVL.

The chain is built from TRBV29-1 and TRBJ2-7; D not resolved. Trimming removed 6 bases at V and 2 bases at J, with 8 bases between. The germline gives CDR1 SQVTM, CDR2 ANQGSEA. CDR3 length: 11 residues. The CDR3 loop reads CSVGTAYEQYF. CDR3 coding DNA: TGCAGCGTGGGCACCGCCTACGAGCAGTACTTC.

The chain couples TRBV18 to TRBJ2-7; TRBD2 is a possible D gene (5 bases). The V end was cut by 3 bases, the J end by 2 bases, with 14 bases between. From germline, CDR1 is KGHSH and CDR2 LQKENI. The CDR3 consists of 15 residues. The CDR3 here is CASSPTEEVPYEQYF. The CDR3 DNA follows: TGTGCCAGCTCACCTACCGAGGAGGTTCCCTACGAGCAGTACTTC.

The rearrangement links TRBV6-6 to TRBJ2-4, with 9 positions matching TRBD1. The CDR3 runs 14 residues. Germline loops: CDR1 MNHNY, CDR2 SVGAGI (reference sequence). The V and J ends lost 5 bases and 7 bases, in that order; junction bases with no gene match: 6. The CDR3 here is CASSTPGTGNIQYF. The CDR3, as DNA: TGTGCCAGCAGTACGCCCGGGACAGGGAACATTCAGTACTTC.

The chain recombines TRBV5-1 with TRBJ2-1, with D tentatively TRBD1 (5 bases). Trimming left V 2 bases short and J 3 bases short, with 9 bases between. This CDR3 spans 14 amino acids. Germline V gene lookup returns CDR1 SGHRS and CDR2 YFSETQ. The CDR3 loop is CASSFNQGYNEQFF. The CDR3 DNA reads TGCGCCAGCAGCTTCAATCAGGGCTACAATGAGCAGTTCTTC.

V usage is TRBV6-6 and J usage is TRBJ1-1; 8 nucleotides align to TRBD1. This CDR3 contains 14 residues. V lost 7 bases to trimming and J lost 3 bases; unmatched junction nucleotides: 7. Germline V CDR1 and CDR2: MNHNY, SVGAGI (reference sequence). The CDR3 reads CASKRTGRDTEAFF. CDR3 DNA: TGTGCCAGCAAACGGACAGGGAGGGACACTGAAGCTTTCTTT.

There are a few counts of this clone. This chain links TRBV9 with TRBJ1-6, with D possibly matching TRBD1 (5 bases). Deletions cut 2 bases from V and 2 bases from J, with 11 bases between. CDR1 is SGDLS, CDR2 YYNGEE, per germline. CDR3 length: 16 amino acids. The CDR3 here is CASSVSGRTYNSPLHF. The CDR3 region has the DNA TGTGCCAGCAGCGTTTCAGGGAGGACCTATAATTCACCCCTCCACTTT.

The chain links TRBV19 to TRBJ2-2; possibly TRBD1 for D (5 bases). The germline CDR1 and CDR2 sequences are LNHDA and SQIVND (reference sequence). V gave up 5 bases and J gave up 4 bases, with 11 bases separating them. CDR3 length: 14 residues. The CDR3 protein is CASSYRFPTGELFF. The CDR3 bases are TGTGCCAGTAGTTACAGGTTCCCCACCGGGGAGCTGTTTTTT.

This chain links TRBV7-2 with TRBJ2-7; maybe TRBD2 (7 bases). The V end lost 5 bases, the J end lost 2 bases, and 19 bases lay between the germline ends. Germline lookup yields CDR1 SGHTA and CDR2 FQGNSA. The CDR3 loop spans 16 amino acids. Here the CDR3 reads CASSQSLGGGPYEQYF. The CDR3 nucleotides are TGTGCCAGCAGCCAAAGCCTTGGGGGGGGGCCCTACGAGCAGTACTTC.

This clone turned up a few times. The rearrangement uses TRBV29-1 and TRBJ2-7; D might be TRBD1 (6 bases). From germline, CDR1 is SQVTM and CDR2 ANQGSEA. The CDR3 runs 12 residues. V was trimmed by 6 bases and J by 2 bases, leaving 11 bases between them. CDR3 in DNA: TGCAGCGTCTCGACAGGTACCTACGAGCAGTACTTC. Protein sequence: CSVSTGTYEQYF.

This chain links TRBV21-1 with TRBJ2-7; the table gives TRBD2 as D, unverified against the DNA. TRBV21-1 is recorded as a pseudogene. The CDR3 covers 11 residues. This CDR3 is CASSKTLEQYF. The CDR3 coding sequence is TGTGCCAGCAGCAAAACTTTGGAGCAGTACTTC.

The chain recombines TRBV2 with TRBJ2-5, with TRBD1 matching over 9 bases. The ends lost 5 bases at V and 4 bases at J; junction bases unmatched: 8. CDR1 SNHLY and CDR2 FYNNEI come from the germline V gene. The CDR3 length is 15 residues. CDR3 coding DNA: TGTGCCAGCAGTAATGCCGGGACAGGGACAGAGACCCAGTACTTC. Its protein product is CASSNAGTGTETQYF.

V usage is TRBV7-9 and J usage is TRBJ2-5, with a possible D match to TRBD1 (6 bases). V lost 0 bases and J lost 4, with 9 bases in between. The CDR3 totals 14 residues. The germline CDR1 and CDR2 sequences are SEHNR and FQNEAQ (reference sequence). In DNA, the CDR3 is TGTGCCAGCAGCTTAGCTGGCAGGGGAGAGACCCAGTACTTC. Translation gives CASSLAGRGETQYF.

This clone was seen more than once but under ten times. The genes are TRBV2 and TRBJ2-3, with D perhaps matching TRBD2 (5 bases). The CDR3 sequence is 14 residues long. The V end lost 7 bases, the J end lost 1 base, and 12 bases lay between the germline ends. CDR1 and CDR2 from the germline V gene are SNHLY and FYNNEI. For the CDR3, the DNA is TGTGCCAGCAACGGCCCAGCGGGCACAGATACGCAGTATTTT. Its translation is CASNGPAGTDTQYF.

This clone was recorded a few times. This chain uses TRBV23-1 with TRBJ2-4; D is unresolved. TRBV23-1 is filed as an ORF, its function uncertain. V gave up 0 bases and J gave up 0 bases, with 6 bases separating them. The CDR3 runs to 15 residues. CDR3 sequence (DNA): TGCGCCAGCAGTCAATCGTGCGTAGCCAAAAACATTCAGTACTTC. Its protein product is CASSQSCVAKNIQYF.

J is TRBJ1-2 and V is TRBV4-1; 10 nucleotides line up with TRBD1. Looked up from germline, CDR1 is MGHRA and CDR2 is YSYEKL. J gave up 6 bases and V 3 bases, and 7 bases lay outside the gene matches. The CDR3 spans 15 residues. CDR3 bases: TGCGCCAGCAGCCATAGCAGGGGGACAGGGGATGGCTACACCTTC. As protein: CASSHSRGTGDGYTF.

This clone has just a few counts. The rearrangement uses TRBV6-6 and TRBJ2-5; 8 positions agree with TRBD1. J gave up 5 bases and V 6 bases, and 5 bases lay outside the gene matches. CDR3 length: 13 amino acids. Germline V CDR1 and CDR2: MNHNY, SVGAGI (reference sequence). This chain's CDR3 is CASSQGAGETQYF. The CDR3 coding sequence is TGTGCCAGCAGCCAGGGGGCCGGGGAGACCCAGTACTTC.

The rearrangement uses TRBV7-9 and TRBJ1-6, with D maybe TRBD1 (6 bases). The CDR3 loop spans 14 amino acids. Germline V gene sequence: CDR1 SEHNR, CDR2 FQNEAQ (reference sequence). V shed 1 base and J shed 9 bases, with 10 bases lying between them. The CDR3 DNA is TGTGCCAGCAGCTTAGGACAGGACGGTTCACCCCTCCACTTT. Translation: CASSLGQDGSPLHF.

A single count supports this clone. The gene calls are TRBV9 and TRBJ2-2; 10 bases line up with TRBD1. The CDR3 contains 15 residues. V lost 3 bases and J lost 6; bases outside the gene matches: 5. The germline CDR1 and CDR2 sequences are SGDLS and YYNGEE. For the CDR3, the DNA is TGTGCCAGCAGCGGAAGACAGGGGGCGGCCGGGGAGCTGTTTTTT. This translates into CASSGRQGAAGELFF.

This chain uses TRBV5-4 with TRBJ2-1; unclear D gene. This CDR3 spans 16 amino acids. V gave up 1 base and J gave up 0 bases, with 11 bases separating them. Germline V gene data show CDR1 as SGHNT and CDR2 as YYREEE (reference sequence). Here the CDR3 DNA reads TGTGCCAGCAGCTTGAGTCTACTTAGCTCCTACAATGAGCAGTTCTTC. Translating it yields CASSLSLLSSYNEQFF.

This clone was seen a few times. The rearrangement uses TRBV10-2 and TRBJ2-7; maybe TRBD1 (5 bases). CDR1 and CDR2 from the germline V gene are WSHSY and SAAADI. Trimming cost V 8 bases and J 9 bases, with 17 bases left between them. The length of the CDR3 is 12 residues. DNA for the CDR3: TGCGCCAGCGGTCCGAGACAGTTTGGGCAGTACTTC. It specifies CASGPRQFGQYF.

This clone was recorded a few times. CDR3 protein: CASSLGPRGQGPYEQYF. DNA of the CDR3: TGCGCCAGCAGCTTGGGCCCACGAGGACAGGGGCCCTACGAGCAGTACTTC. The chain uses TRBV5-1 and TRBJ2-7; 9 positions match TRBD1. There are 17 residues in the CDR3. Germline lookup yields CDR1 SGHRS and CDR2 YFSETQ. V trimming: 0 bases; J trimming: 2 bases; junction bases outside the gene matches: 9.

The J gene is TRBJ1-5, the V gene TRBV5-1; a possible D gene is TRBD1 (6 bases). Between the trimmed V and J ends, which lost 0 bases and 5 bases, there was a span of 9 bases. The CDR3 length is 14 residues. Germline V gene lookup returns CDR1 SGHRS and CDR2 YFSETQ. The CDR3 region has the DNA TGCGCCAGCAGCTTGGGACAGGCTGATCAGCCCCAGCATTTT. This translates into CASSLGQADQPQHF.

This clone was recorded a few times. The V call is TRBV7-9, the J call TRBJ2-7, with D unresolved. The CDR3 has 15 residues. Germline V gene lookup returns CDR1 SEHNR and CDR2 FQNEAQ (reference sequence). Trimming pared 1 base from V and 0 bases from J, leaving 10 bases between. CDR3 sequence (DNA): TGTGCCAGCAGCTTAGGTGCTGGCAACTCCTACGAGCAGTACTTC. As protein: CASSLGAGNSYEQYF.

There are a few counts of this clone. The chain couples TRBV29-1 to TRBJ2-7; 10 positions match TRBD2. CDR3 length: 15 amino acids. Per germline, CDR1 SQVTM and CDR2 ANQGSEA. With 6 bases clipped from V and 0 bases from J, the junction kept 8 bases outside the gene matches. The CDR3 region has the DNA TGCAGCGTCCGGACGACTAGCGGGCTCTCCTACGAGCAGTACTTC. Its protein product is CSVRTTSGLSYEQYF.